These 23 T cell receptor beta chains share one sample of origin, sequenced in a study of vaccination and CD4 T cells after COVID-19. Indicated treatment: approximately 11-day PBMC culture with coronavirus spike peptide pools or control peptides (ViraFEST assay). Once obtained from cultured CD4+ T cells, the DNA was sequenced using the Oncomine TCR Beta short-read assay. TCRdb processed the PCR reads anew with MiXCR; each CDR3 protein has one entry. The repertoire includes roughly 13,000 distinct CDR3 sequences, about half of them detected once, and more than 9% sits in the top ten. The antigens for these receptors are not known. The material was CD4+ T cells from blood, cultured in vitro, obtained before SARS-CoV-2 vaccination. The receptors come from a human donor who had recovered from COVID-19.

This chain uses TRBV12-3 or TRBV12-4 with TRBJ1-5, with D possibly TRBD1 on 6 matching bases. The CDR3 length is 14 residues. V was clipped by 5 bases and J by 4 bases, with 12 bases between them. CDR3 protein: CASSPQGGNQPQHF. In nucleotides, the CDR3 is TGTGCCAGCAGTCCACAGGGAGGGAATCAGCCCCAGCATTTT.

CDR3 sequence reads: CASSPPPGTGSSEQYF. CDR3 in DNA: TGTGCCAGCAGCCCCCCCCCCGGGACAGGGTCGTCCGAGCAGTACTTC. The rearrangement joins TRBV7-2 to TRBJ2-7, with TRBD1 matching over 9 bases. This CDR3 contains 16 residues. Trimming at V came to 5 bases and at J to 6 bases, leaving 14 bases not matched to a gene. Germline V gene sequence: CDR1 SGHTA, CDR2 FQGNSA.

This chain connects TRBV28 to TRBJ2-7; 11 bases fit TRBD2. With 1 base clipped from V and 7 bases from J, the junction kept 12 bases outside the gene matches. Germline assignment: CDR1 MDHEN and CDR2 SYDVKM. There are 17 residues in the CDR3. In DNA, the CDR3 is TGTGCCAGCAGTTTATACGCCGGTTCTAGCGGGAGGAATGAGCAGTACTTC. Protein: CASSLYAGSSGRNEQYF. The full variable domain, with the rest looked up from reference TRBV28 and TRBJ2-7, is DVKVTQSSRYLVKRTGEKVFLECVQDMDHENMFWYRQDPGLGLRLIYFSYDVKMKEKGDIPEGYSVSREKKERFSLILESASTNQTSMYLCASSLYAGSSGRNEQYFGPGTRLTVT.

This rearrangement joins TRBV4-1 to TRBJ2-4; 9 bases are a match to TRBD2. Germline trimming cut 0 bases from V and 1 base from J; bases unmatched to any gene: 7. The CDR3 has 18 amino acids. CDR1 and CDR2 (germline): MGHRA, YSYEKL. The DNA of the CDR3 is TGCGCCAGCAGCCAAGAAGGTGCGGGAGGGTTGGCCAAAAACATTCAGTACTTC. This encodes CASSQEGAGGLAKNIQYF.

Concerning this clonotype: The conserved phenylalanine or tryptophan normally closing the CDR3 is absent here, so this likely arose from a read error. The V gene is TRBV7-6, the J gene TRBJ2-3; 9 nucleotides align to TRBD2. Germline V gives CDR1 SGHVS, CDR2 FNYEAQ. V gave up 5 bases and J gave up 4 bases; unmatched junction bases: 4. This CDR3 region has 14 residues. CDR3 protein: CASSLRTSADTQYS. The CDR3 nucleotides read TGTGCCAGCAGCCTACGGACTAGCGCAGATACGCAGTATTCT.

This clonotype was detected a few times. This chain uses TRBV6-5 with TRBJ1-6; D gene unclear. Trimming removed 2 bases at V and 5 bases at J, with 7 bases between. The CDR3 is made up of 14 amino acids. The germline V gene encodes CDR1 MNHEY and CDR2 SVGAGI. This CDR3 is CASSYADNNSPLHF. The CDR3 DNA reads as TGTGCCAGCAGTTACGCTGATAATAATTCACCCCTCCACTTT.

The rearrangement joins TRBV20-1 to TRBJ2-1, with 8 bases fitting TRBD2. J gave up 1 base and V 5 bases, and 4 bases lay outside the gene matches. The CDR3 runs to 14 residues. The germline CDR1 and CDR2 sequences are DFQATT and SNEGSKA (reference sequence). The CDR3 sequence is CSAFGGGSYNEQFF. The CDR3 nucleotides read TGCAGTGCTTTTGGCGGGGGGTCCTACAATGAGCAGTTCTTC.

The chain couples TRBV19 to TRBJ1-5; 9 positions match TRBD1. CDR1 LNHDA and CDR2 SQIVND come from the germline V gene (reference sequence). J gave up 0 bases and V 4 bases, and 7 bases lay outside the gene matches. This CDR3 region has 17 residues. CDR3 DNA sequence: TGTGCCAGTAGTACGGACAGGGGACACCTTAGCAATCAGCCCCAGCATTTT. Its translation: CASSTDRGHLSNQPQHF.

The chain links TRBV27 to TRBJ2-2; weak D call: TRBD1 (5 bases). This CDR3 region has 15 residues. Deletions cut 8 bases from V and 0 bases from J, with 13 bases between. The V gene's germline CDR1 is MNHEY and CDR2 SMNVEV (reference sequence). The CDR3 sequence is CASAMKGSNTGELFF. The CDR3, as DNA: TGTGCCAGCGCGATGAAGGGGTCGAACACCGGGGAGCTGTTTTTT.

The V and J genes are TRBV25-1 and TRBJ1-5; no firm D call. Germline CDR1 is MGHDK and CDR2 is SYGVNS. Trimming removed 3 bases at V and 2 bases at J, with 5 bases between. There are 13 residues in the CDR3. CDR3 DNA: TGTGCCAGCAGTGACCATGGCAATCAGCCCCAGCATTTT. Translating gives CASSDHGNQPQHF.

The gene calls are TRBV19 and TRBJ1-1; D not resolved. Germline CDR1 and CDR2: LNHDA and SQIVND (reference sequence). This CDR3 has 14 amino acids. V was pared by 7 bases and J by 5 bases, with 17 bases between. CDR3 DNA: TGTGCCAGTAATGGGCGGGGTGGAGGGACTGAAGCTTTCTTT. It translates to CASNGRGGGTEAFF.

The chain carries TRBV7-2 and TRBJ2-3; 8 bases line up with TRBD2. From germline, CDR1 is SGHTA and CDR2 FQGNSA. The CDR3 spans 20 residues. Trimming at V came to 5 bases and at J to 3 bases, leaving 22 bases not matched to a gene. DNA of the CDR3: TGTGCCAGCAGCACTCCCCCCTCCGGGGGGGATGTTCACGGTACAGATACGCAGTATTTT. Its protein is CASSTPPSGGDVHGTDTQYF.

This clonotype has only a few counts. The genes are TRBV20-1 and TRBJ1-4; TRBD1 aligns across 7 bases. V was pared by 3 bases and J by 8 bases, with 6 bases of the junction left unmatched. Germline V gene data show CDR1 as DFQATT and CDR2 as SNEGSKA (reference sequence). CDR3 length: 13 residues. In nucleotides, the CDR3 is TGCAGTGCTAGGGAAACAGGGGACGAAAAACTGTTTTTT. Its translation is CSARETGDEKLFF.

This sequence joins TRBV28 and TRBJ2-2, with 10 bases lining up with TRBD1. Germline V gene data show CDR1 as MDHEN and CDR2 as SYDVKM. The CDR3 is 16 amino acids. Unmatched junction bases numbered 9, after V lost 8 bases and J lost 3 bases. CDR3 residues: CASGKADRGDTGELFF. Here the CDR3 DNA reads TGTGCCAGCGGAAAAGCGGACAGGGGGGACACCGGGGAGCTGTTTTTT.

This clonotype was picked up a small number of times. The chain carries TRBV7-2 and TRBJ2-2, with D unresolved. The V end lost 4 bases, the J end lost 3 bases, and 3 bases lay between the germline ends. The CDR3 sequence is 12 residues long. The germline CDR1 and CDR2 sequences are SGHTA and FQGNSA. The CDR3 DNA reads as TGTGCCAGCAGCTCGTACACCGGGGAGCTGTTTTTT. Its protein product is CASSSYTGELFF.

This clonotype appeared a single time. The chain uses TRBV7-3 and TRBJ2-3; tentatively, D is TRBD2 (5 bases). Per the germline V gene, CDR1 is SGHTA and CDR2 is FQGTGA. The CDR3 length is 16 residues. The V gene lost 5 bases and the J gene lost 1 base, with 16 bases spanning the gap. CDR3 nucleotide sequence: TGTGCCAGCAGCCTTCGGACGAGGGCTGGCACAGATACGCAGTATTTT. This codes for CASSLRTRAGTDTQYF. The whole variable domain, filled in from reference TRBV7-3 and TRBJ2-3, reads GAGVSQTPSNKVTEKGKYVELRCDPISGHTALYWYRQSLGQGPEFLIYFQGTGAADDSGLPNDRFFAVRPEGSVSTLKIQRTERGDSAVYLCASSLRTRAGTDTQYFGPGTRLTVL.

DNA of the CDR3: TGTGCCAGCAGCTCAGACACTTACTTTACTGAAGCTTTCTTT. This translates into CASSSDTYFTEAFF. The chain carries TRBV7-9 and TRBJ1-1, with D uncertain. This CDR3 region has 14 residues. V lost 4 bases and J lost 5, with 14 bases in between. Germline CDR1 is SEHNR and CDR2 is FQNEAQ (reference sequence).

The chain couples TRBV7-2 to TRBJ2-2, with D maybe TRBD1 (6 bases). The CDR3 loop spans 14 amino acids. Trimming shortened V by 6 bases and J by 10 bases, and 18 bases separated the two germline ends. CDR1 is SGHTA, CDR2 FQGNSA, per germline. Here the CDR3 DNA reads TGTGCCAGCAGACCCAGGACAGTCCCTTCGGAGCTGTTTTTT. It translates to CASRPRTVPSELFF.

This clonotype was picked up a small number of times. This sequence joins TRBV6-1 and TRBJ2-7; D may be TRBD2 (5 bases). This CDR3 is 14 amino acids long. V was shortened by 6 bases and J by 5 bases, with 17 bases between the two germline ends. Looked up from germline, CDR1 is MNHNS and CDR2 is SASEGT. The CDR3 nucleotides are TGTGCCAGCAGCCGGGGTGATTTCCCCCACGAGCAGTACTTC. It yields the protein CASSRGDFPHEQYF.

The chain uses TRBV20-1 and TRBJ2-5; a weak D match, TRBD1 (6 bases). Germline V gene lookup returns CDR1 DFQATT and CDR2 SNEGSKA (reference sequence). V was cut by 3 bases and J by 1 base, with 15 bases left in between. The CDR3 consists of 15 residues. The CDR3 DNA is TGCAGTGCTAGCCTGCCCGGACAGAGCCAAGAGACCCAGTACTTC. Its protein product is CSASLPGQSQETQYF.

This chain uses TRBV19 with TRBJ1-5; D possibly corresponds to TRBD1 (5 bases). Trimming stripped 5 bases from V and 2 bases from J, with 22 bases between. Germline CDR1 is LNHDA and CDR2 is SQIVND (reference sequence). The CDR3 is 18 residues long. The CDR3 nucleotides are TGTGCCAGTAGTTTGTGGGGCGACGCTGATGGTGGCAATCAGCCCCAGCATTTT. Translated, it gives CASSLWGDADGGNQPQHF.

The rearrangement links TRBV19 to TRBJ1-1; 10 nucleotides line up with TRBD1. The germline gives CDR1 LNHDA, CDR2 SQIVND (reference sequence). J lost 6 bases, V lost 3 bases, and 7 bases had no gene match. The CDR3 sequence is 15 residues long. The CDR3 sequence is CASSMPDRGRPEAFF. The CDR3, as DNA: TGTGCCAGTAGTATGCCCGACAGGGGGCGGCCTGAAGCTTTCTTT.

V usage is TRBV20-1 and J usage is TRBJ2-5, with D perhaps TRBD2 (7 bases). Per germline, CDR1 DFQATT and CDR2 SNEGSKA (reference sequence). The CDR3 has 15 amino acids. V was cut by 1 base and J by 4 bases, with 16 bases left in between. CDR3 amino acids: CSARALGGAIETQYF. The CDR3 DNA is TGCAGTGCTAGAGCCTTAGGGGGGGCGATAGAGACCCAGTACTTC.